The source of this TCR beta chain is a study of blood T cell repertoires in COVID-19. Assay: immunoSEQ multiplex PCR; the TCRdb copy retains only in-frame clones and omits some. The profile shows roughly 430,000 clones, nearly 90% of them singletons. The ends were cut back, 6 bases at V and 5 bases at J, with 11 bases in the middle. Germline V gene sequence: CDR1 LNHDA, CDR2 SQIVND (reference sequence). CDR3 length: 12 amino acids. Cohorts were based on clinical histories the participants reported. Input material: PBMCs or T cells enriched from blood (not recorded which). The clonotype originates from a middle-aged woman with acute COVID-19. The chain couples TRBV19 to TRBJ2-7; maybe TRBD1 (6 bases). The CDR3 loop reads CASSRYRDEQYF. As DNA, the CDR3 is TGTGCCAGTAGCCGCTACAGGGACGAGCAGTACTTC.